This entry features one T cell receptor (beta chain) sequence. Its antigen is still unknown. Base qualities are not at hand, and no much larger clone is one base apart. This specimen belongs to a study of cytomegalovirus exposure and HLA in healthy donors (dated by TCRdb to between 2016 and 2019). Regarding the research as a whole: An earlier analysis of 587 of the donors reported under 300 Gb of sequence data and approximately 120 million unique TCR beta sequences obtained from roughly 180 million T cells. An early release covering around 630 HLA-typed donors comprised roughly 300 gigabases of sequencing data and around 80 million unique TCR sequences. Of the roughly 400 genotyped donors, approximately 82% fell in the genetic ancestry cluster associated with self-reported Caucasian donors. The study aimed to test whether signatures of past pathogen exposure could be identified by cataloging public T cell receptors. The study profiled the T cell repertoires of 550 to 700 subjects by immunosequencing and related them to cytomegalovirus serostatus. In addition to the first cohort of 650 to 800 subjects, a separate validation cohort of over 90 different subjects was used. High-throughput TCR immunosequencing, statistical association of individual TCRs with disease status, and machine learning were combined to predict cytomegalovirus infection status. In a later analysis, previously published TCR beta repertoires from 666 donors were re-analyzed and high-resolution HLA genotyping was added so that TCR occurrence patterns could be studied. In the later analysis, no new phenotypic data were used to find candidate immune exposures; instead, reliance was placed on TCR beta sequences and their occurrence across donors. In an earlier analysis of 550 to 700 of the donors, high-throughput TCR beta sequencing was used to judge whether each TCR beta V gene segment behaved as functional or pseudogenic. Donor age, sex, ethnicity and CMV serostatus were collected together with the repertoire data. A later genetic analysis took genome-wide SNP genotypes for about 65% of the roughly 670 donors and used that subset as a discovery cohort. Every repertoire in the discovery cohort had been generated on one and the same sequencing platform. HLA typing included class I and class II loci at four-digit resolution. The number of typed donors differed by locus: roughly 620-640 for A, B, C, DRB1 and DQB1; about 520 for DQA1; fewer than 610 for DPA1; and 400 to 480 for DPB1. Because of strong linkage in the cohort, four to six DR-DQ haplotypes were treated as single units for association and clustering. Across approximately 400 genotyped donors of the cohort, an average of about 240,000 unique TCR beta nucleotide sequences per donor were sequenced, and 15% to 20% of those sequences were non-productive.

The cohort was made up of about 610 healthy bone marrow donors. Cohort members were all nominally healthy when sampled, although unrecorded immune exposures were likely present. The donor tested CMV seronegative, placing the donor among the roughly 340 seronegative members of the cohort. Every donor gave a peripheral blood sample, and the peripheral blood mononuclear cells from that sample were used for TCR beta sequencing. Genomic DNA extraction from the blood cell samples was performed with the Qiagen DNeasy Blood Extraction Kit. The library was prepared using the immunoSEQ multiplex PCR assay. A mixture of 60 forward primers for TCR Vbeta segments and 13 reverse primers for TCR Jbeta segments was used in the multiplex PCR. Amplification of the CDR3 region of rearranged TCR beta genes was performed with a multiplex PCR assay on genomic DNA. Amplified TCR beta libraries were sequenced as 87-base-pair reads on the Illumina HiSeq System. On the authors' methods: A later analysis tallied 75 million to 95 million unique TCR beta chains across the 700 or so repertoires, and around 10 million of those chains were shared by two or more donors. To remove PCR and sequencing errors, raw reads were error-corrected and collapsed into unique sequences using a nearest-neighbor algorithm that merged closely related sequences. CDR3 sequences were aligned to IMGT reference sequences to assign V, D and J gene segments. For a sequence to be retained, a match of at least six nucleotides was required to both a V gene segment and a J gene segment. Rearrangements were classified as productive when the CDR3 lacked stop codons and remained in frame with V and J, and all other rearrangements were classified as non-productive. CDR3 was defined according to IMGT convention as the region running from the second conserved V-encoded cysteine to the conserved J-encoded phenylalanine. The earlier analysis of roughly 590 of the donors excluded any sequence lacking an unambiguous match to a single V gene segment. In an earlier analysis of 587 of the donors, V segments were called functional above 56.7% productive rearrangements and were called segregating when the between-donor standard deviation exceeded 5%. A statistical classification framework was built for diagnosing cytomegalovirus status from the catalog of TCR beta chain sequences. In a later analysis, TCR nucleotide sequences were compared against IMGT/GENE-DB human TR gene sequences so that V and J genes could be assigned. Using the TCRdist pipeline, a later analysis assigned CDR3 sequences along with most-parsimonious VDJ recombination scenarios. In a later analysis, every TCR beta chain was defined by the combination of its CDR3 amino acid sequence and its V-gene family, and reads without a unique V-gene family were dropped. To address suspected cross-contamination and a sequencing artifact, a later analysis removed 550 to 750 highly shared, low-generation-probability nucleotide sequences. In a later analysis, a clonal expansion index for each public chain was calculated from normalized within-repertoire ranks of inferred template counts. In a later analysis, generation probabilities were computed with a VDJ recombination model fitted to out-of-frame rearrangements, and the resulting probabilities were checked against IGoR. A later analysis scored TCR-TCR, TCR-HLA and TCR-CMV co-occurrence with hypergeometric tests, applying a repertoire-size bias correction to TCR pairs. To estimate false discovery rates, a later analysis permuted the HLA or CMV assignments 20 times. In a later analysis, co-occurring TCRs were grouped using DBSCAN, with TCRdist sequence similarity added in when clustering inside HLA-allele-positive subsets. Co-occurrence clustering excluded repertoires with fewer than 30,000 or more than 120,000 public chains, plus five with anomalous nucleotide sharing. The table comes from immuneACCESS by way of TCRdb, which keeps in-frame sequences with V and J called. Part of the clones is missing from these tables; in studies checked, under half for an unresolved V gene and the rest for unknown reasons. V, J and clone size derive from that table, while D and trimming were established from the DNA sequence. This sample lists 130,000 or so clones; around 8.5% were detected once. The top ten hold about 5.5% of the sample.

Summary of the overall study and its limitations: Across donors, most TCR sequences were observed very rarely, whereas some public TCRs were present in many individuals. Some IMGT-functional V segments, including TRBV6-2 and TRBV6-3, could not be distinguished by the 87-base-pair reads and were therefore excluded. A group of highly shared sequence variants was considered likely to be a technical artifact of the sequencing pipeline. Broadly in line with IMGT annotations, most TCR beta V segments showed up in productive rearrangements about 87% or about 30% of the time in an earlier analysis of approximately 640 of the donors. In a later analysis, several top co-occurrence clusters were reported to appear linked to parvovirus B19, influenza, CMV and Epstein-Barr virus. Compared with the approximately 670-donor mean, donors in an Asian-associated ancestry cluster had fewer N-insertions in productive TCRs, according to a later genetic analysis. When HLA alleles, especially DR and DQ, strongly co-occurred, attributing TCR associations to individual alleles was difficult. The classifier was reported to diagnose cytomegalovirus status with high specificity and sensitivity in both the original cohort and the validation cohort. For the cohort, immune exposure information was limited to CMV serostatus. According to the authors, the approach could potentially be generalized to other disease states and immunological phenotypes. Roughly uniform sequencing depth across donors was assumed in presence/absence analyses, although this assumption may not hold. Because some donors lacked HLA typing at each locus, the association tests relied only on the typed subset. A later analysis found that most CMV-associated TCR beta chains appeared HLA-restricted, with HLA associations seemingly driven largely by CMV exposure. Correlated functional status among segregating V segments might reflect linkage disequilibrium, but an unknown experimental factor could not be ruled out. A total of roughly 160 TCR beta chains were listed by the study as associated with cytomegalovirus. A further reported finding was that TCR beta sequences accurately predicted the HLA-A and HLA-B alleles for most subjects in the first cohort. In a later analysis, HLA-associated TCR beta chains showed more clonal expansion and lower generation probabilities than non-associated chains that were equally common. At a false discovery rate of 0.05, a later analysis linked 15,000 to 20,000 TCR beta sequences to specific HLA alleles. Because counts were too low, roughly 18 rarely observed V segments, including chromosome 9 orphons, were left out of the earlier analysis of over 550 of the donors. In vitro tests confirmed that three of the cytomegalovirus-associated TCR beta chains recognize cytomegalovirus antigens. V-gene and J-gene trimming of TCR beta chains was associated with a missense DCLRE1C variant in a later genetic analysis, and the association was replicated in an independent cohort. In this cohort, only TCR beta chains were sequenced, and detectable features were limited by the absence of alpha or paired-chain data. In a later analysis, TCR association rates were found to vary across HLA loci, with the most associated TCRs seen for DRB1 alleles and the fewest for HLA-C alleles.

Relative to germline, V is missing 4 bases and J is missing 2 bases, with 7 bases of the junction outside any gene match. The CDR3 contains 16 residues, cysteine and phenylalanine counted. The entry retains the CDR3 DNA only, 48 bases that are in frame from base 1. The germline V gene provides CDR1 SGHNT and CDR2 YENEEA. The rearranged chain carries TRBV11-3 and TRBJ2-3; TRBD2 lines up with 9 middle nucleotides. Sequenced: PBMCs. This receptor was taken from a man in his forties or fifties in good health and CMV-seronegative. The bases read TGTGCCAGCAGCTATGGTAGCGGGGGAGACACAGATACGCAGTATTTT. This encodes CASSYGSGGDTDTQYF.